This TCR beta chain appears in the sequencing data of a study of human T cells and chemical hapten exposure. As for time point: patch test 3, about 24 weeks after DPC sensitization. Treatment reported: therapeutic diphenylcyclopropenone sensitization with weekly scalp DPC. Those who donated were patients with alopecia, 18 to 70 years of age, and suitable for DPC. TCRdb re-called the RACE reads through MiXCR, storing one row per CDR3 protein. The data contain more than 150,000 distinct CDR3 sequences, 20% to 25% of them singletons. The V gene end was trimmed by 6 bases and the J gene end by 1 base; junction bases not matched to a gene: 5. CDR3 length equals 15 residues. The germline gives CDR1 MDHEN, CDR2 SYDVKM.

The chain has TRBV28 and TRBJ2-3; 9 bases align to TRBD1. The clonotype was recovered from a woman aged 40 to 50 with alopecia areata. Some clones in this sample may be carry-over from other donors' samples. The source material was whole blood, sampled in connection with sensitization to the hapten diphenylcyclopropenone (DPC). The CDR3: CASRETGGGTDTQYF. The CDR3 DNA is TGTGCCAGCAGGGAAACAGGGGGCGGCACAGATACGCAGTATTTT.